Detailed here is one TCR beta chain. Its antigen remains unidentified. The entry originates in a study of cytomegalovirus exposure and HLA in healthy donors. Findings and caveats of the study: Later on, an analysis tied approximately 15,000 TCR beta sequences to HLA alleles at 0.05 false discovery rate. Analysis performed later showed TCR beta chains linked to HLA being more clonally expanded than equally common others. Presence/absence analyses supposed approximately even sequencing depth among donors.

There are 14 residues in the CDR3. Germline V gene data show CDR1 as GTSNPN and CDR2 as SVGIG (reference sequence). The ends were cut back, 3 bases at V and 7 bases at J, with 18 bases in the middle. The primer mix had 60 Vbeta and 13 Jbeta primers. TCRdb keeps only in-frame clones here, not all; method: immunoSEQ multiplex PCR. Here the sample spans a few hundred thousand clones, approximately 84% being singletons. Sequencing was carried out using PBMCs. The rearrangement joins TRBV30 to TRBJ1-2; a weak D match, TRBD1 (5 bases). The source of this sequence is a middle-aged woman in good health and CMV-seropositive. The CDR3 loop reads CAWRTSGRRFGYTF. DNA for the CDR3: TGTGCCTGGAGGACCTCAGGGAGGAGGTTTGGCTACACCTTC.